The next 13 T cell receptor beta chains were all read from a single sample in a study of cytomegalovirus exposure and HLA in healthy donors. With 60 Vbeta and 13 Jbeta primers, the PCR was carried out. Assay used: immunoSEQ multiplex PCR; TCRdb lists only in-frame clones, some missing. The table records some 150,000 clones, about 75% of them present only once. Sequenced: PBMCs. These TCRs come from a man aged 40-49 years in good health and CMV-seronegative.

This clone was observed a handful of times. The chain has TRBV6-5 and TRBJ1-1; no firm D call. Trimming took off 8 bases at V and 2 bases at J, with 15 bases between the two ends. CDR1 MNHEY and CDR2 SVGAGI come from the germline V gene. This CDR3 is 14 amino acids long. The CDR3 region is CASEGSSGNTEAFF. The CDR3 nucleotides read TGTGCCAGCGAGGGCAGTTCGGGCAACACTGAAGCTTTCTTT.

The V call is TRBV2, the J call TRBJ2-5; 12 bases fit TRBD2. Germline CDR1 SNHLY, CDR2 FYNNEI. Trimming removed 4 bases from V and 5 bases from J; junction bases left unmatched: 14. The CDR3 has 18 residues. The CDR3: CASSGTSGDRGESETQYF. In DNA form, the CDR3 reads TGTGCCAGCAGTGGGACTAGCGGGGACCGAGGTGAATCGGAGACCCAGTACTTC.

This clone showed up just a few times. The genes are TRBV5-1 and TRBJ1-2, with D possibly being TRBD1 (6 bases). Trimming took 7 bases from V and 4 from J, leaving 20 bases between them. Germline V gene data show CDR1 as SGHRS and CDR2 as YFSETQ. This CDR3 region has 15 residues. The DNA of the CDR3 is TGCGCCAGCGCCGACCCGGCGCAGGGGACCTATGGCTACACCTTC. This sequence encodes CASADPAQGTYGYTF.

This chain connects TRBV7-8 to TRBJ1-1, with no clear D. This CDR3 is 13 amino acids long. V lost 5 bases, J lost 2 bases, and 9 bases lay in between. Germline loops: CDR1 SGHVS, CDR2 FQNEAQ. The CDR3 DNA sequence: TGTGCCAGCAGCCCCCTAGTAAACACTGAAGCTTTCTTT. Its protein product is CASSPLVNTEAFF.

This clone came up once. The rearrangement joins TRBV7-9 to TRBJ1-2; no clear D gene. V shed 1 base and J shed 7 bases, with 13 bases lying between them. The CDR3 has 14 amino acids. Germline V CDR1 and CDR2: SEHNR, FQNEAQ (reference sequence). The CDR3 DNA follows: TGTGCCAGCAGCTTAGGCGGGGAGGTCGCTGGCTACACCTTC. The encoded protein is CASSLGGEVAGYTF.

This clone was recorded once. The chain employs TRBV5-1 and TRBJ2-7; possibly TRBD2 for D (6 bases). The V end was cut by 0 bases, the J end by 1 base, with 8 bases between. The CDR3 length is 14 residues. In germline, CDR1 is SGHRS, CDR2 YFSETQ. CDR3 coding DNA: TGCGCCAGCAGCTTGGAGGAGGGGTCCTACGAGCAGTACTTC. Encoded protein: CASSLEEGSYEQYF.

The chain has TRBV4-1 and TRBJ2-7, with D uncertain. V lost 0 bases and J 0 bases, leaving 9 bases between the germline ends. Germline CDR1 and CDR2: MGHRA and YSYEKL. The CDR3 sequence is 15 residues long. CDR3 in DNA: TGCGCCAGCAGCCAAGAATTGGCGGACTCCTACGAGCAGTACTTC. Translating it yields CASSQELADSYEQYF.

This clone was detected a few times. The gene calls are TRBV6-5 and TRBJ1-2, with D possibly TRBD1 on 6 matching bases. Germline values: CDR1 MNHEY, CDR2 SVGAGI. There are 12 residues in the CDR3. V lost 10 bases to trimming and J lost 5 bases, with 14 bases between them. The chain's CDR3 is CATTGNRYGYTF. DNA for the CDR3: TGTGCCACCACAGGGAATCGGTATGGCTACACCTTC.

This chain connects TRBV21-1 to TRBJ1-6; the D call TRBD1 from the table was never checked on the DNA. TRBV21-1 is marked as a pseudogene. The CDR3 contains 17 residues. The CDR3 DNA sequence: TGTGCCAGCAGCAATCACCCGGGACACGGCGTATCTTCACCCCTCCACTTT. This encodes CASSNHPGHGVSSPLHF.

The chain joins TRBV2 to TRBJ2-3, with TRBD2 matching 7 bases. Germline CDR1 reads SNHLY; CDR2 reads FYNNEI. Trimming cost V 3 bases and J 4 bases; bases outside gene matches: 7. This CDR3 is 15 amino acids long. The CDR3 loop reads CASSEWGGDADTQYF. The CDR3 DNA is TGTGCCAGCAGTGAGTGGGGAGGGGACGCAGATACGCAGTATTTT.

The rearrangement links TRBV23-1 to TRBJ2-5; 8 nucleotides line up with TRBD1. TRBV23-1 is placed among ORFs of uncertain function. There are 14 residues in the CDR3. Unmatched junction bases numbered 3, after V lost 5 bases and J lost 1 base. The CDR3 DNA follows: TGCGCCAGCAGTAGCAGGGGGCGCCAAGAGACCCAGTACTTC. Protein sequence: CASSSRGRQETQYF.

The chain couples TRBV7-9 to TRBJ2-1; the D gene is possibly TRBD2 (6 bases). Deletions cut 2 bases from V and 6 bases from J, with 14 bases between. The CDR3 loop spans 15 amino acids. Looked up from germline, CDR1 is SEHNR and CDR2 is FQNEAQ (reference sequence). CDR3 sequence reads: CASSLRGGAGNEQFF. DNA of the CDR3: TGTGCCAGCAGCTTAAGGGGCGGGGCGGGCAATGAGCAGTTCTTC.

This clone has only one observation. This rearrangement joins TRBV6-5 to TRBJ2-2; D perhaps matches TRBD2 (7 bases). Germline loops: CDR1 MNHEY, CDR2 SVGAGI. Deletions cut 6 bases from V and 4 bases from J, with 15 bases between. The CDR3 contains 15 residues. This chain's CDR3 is CASREGGQGTGELFF. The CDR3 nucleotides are TGTGCCAGCAGGGAGGGGGGGCAGGGCACCGGGGAGCTGTTTTTT.